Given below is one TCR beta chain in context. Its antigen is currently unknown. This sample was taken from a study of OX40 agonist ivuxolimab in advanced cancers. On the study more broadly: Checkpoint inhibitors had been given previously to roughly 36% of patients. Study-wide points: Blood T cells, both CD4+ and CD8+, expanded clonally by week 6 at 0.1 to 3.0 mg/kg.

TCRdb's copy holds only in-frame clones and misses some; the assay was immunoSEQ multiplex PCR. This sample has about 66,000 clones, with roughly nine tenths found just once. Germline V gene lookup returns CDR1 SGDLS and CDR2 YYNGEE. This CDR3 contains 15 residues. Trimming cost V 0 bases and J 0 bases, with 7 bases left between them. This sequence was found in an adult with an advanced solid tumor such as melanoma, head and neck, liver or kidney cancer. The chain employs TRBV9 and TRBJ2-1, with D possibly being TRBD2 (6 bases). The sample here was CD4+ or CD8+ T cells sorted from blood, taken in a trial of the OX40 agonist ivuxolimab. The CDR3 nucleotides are TGTGCCAGCAGCGTAGGGACTAACTCCTACAATGAGCAGTTCTTC. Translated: CASSVGTNSYNEQFF. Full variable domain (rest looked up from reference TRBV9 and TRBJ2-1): DSGVTQTPKHLITATGQRVTLRCSPRSGDLSVYWYQQSLDQGLQFLIQYYNGEERAKGNILERFSAQQFPDLHSELNLSSLELGDSALYFCASSVGTNSYNEQFFGPGTRLTVL.